Presented here are 10 T cell receptor beta chains from one specimen sequenced in a study of Graves' ophthalmopathy and Graves' hyperthyroidism. Investigators amplified TCR beta CDR3 regions from RNA transcripts. HTBI primers primed a first-round RT-PCR, and a second-round multiplex PCR followed. From the multiplex PCR reads, TCRdb called clonotypes with MiXCR, one entry per CDR3 protein. The sample lists about 740,000 distinct CDR3 sequences, approximately 40% occurring once. The sample consisted of peripheral blood. The receptors come from an adult man with Graves' ophthalmopathy.

Only a few counts were recorded for this clonotype. CDR3 bases: TGTGCCAGCAGCGAAGAGGGAAACTCTGGAAACACCATATATTTT. Translated: CASSEEGNSGNTIYF. The chain couples TRBV9 to TRBJ1-3; no clear D gene. V lost 3 bases to trimming and J lost 0 bases, with 10 bases between them. The germline V gene encodes CDR1 SGDLS and CDR2 YYNGEE. CDR3 size: 15 residues.

The CDR3 DNA is TGCAGTGCTAGAGATAACCTCGTCCAAGAGACCCAGTACTTC. The encoded protein is CSARDNLVQETQYF. The chain uses TRBV20-1 and TRBJ2-5; D unclear. This CDR3 has 14 residues. V was pared by 0 bases and J by 1 base, with 9 bases between. Germline CDR1 reads DFQATT; CDR2 reads SNEGSKA (reference sequence).

The chain joins TRBV2 to TRBJ2-1; D may be TRBD1 or TRBD2 (5 bases each). Trimming cost V 7 bases and J 3 bases, with 19 bases left between them. Per germline, CDR1 SNHLY and CDR2 FYNNEI. The CDR3 totals 16 residues. CDR3 protein: CASKPTGTGYYNEQFF. In nucleotides, the CDR3 is TGTGCCAGCAAGCCTACCGGGACGGGATACTACAATGAGCAGTTCTTC. The full variable domain, rest sourced from reference TRBV2 and TRBJ2-1, is EPEVTQTPSHQVTQMGQEVILRCVPISNHLYFYWYRQILGQKVEFLVSFYNNEISEKSEIFDDQFSVERPDGSNFTLKIRSTKLEDSAMYFCASKPTGTGYYNEQFFGPGTRLTVL.

This clonotype has ten or more counts. J is TRBJ1-6 and V is TRBV7-3, with D uncertain. Deletions cut 0 bases from V and 0 bases from J, with 3 bases between. This CDR3 spans 15 amino acids. CDR1 SGHTA and CDR2 FQGTGA come from the germline V gene. CDR3 residues: CASSLTSSYNSPLHF. CDR3 nucleotides: TGTGCCAGCAGCTTAACAAGCTCCTATAATTCACCCCTCCACTTT. Variable domain in full (rest from reference TRBV7-3 and TRBJ1-6): GAGVSQTPSNKVTEKGKYVELRCDPISGHTALYWYRQSLGQGPEFLIYFQGTGAADDSGLPNDRFFAVRPEGSVSTLKIQRTERGDSAVYLCASSLTSSYNSPLHFGNGTRLTVT.

This clonotype was recorded a few times. The chain carries TRBV9 and TRBJ2-2; D is ambiguous. CDR1 SGDLS and CDR2 YYNGEE come from the germline V gene. The CDR3 length is 15 residues. V was trimmed by 2 bases and J by 4 bases, leaving 12 bases between them. The CDR3 reads CASSVLEGPTGELFF. The CDR3 DNA sequence: TGTGCCAGCAGCGTGTTGGAAGGGCCCACCGGGGAGCTGTTTTTT. The variable domain in full, completed from reference TRBV9 and TRBJ2-2, reads DSGVTQTPKHLITATGQRVTLRCSPRSGDLSVYWYQQSLDQGLQFLIQYYNGEERAKGNILERFSAQQFPDLHSELNLSSLELGDSALYFCASSVLEGPTGELFFGEGSRLTVL.

For the CDR3, the DNA is TGTGCCAGCAGCTCCACGCAGGGATTATACTCTGGAAACACCATATATTTT. It translates to CASSSTQGLYSGNTIYF. The chain employs TRBV7-9 and TRBJ1-3; the D gene is possibly TRBD1 (5 bases). CDR1 is SEHNR, CDR2 FQNEAQ, per germline (reference sequence). CDR3 length equals 17 residues. Between the trimmed V and J ends, which lost 4 bases and 0 bases, there was a span of 16 bases.

The genes are TRBV10-3 and TRBJ2-7; D may be TRBD2 (5 bases). This CDR3 has 13 residues. Germline assignment: CDR1 ENHRY and CDR2 SYGVKD. V was cut by 10 bases and J by 6 bases, with 19 bases left in between. The CDR3 is CASVTGRTTEQYF. In DNA form, the CDR3 reads TGTGCCAGCGTCACGGGAAGAACCACCGAGCAGTACTTC.

This clonotype was recorded at least ten times. The chain is built from TRBV7-3 and TRBJ1-6; D is unresolved. V was trimmed by 1 base and J by 8 bases, leaving 12 bases between them. This CDR3 spans 15 amino acids. From germline, CDR1 is SGHTA and CDR2 FQGTGA. DNA for the CDR3: TGTGCCAGCAGCTTAAATACGTTTGGGGATTCACCCCTCCACTTT. Translated: CASSLNTFGDSPLHF.

The chain uses TRBV7-3 and TRBJ1-6, with 12 bases fitting TRBD1. V was clipped by 0 bases and J by 8 bases; unmatched bases: 5. This CDR3 region has 17 residues. Germline CDR1 is SGHTA and CDR2 is FQGTGA. The CDR3 coding sequence is TGTGCCAGCAGCTTAACCGGGACAGGGGGCTTGTATTCACCCCTCCACTTT. The encoded protein is CASSLTGTGGLYSPLHF.

Notes on this clonotype: This may stem from a read error, because a much larger clone lies one nucleotide away. The chain has TRBV7-2 and TRBJ2-7, with D uncertain. CDR1 is SGHTA and CDR2 is FQGNSA in the germline V gene. CDR3 length: 13 amino acids. This CDR3 is CASSLGHPYKQYF. The CDR3 DNA reads as TGTGCCAGCAGCTTAGGACACCCCTACAAGCAGTACTTC.